The next 9 T cell receptor beta chains were all read from a single sample in a study of vaccination effects on CD4 cells after COVID-19 (dated by TCRdb to 2022 to 2024). In the ViraFEST assay, PBMC were stimulated with viral peptide pools, and TCR sequencing was then used to find antigen-specific CD4+ T cell clonotypes based on their expansion. After 10 days of culture, CD4+ T cells were isolated with the EasySep CD4+ T cell isolation kit. None of the healthy vaccine recipients had a prior SARS-CoV-2 infection, which was confirmed by nucleocapsid antibody tests that came back negative both before and after vaccination. For these receptors, no antigen is known. To prepare the library, the immunoSEQ multiplex PCR assay was applied. Held by TCRdb, this immuneACCESS table contains in-frame sequences only and omits some clones. Under half of the omission traces to an unresolved V gene where checked; the cause of the rest is unknown. This sample gives tens of thousands of clones in total; more than 70% of them show up just once. The biggest ten clones account for around 2.7% of the sample.

Sample: CD4+ T cells from PBMCs cultured with HCoV-NL63 spike peptides, taken before COVID-19 vaccination. The meaning of the sample's cell subset or site label: HCoV-NL63 spike overlapping peptide pool stimulation. The receptors originated from a human donor who received a COVID-19 vaccine.

This clone appeared a few times. The chain combines TRBV19 with TRBJ1-1; no definite D call. Trimming shortened V by 5 bases and J by 0 bases, and 10 bases separated the two germline ends. The CDR3 contains 14 residues. The germline gives CDR1 LNHDA, CDR2 SQIVND (reference sequence). This CDR3 reads CASSWVRMNTEAFF. CDR3 sequence (DNA): TGTGCCAGTAGTTGGGTCCGAATGAACACTGAAGCTTTCTTT.

The chain recombines TRBV5-1 with TRBJ1-2; D remains unclear. This CDR3 is 14 amino acids long. Trimming shortened V by 0 bases and J by 2 bases, and 8 bases separated the two germline ends. Germline V gene sequence: CDR1 SGHRS, CDR2 YFSETQ. CDR3 loop: CASSLAQMNYGYTF. The CDR3, as DNA: TGCGCCAGCAGCTTGGCCCAGATGAACTATGGCTACACCTTC.

The chain recombines TRBV10-1 with TRBJ2-5; possible D gene TRBD1, 6 bases. Trimming shortened V by 5 bases and J by 1 base, and 11 bases separated the two germline ends. Germline values: CDR1 WNHNN, CDR2 SYGVQD (reference sequence). The CDR3 consists of 14 residues. For the CDR3, the DNA is TGCGCCAGCAGTAATGGACAGCGCCAAGAGACCCAGTACTTC. Translated: CASSNGQRQETQYF.

The chain couples TRBV18 to TRBJ2-5, with 9 positions matching TRBD2. The CDR3 extends over 15 amino acids. V shed 1 base and J 5 bases; nucleotides not matched to a gene: 5. Germline V gives CDR1 KGHSH, CDR2 LQKENI. CDR3 protein: CASSPLAGAGETQYF. CDR3 bases: TGTGCCAGCTCACCACTAGCGGGGGCCGGGGAGACCCAGTACTTC. The entire variable domain, with the rest obtained from reference TRBV18 and TRBJ2-5, is as follows: NAGVMQNPRHLVRRRGQEARLRCSPMKGHSHVYWYRQLPEEGLKFMVYLQKENIIDESGMPKERFSAEFPKEGPSILRIQQVVRGDSAAYFCASSPLAGAGETQYFGPGTRLLVL.

Only a few counts were recorded for this clone. This chain uses TRBV2 with TRBJ1-2; a weak D match, TRBD1 (5 bases). The CDR3 runs 12 residues. Germline lookup yields CDR1 SNHLY and CDR2 FYNNEI. The V gene lost 6 bases and the J gene lost 8 bases, with 13 bases spanning the gap. The CDR3 loop reads CASRVPGKGYTF. Here the CDR3 DNA reads TGTGCCAGCAGGGTACCAGGGAAAGGCTACACCTTC.

This chain joins TRBV5-8 and TRBJ1-6, with unresolved D. CDR1 is SGHTS and CDR2 is YDEGEE in the germline V gene. With 0 bases removed from V and 0 bases from J, the gap between germline ends came to 4 bases. This CDR3 is 15 amino acids long. CDR3 sequence (DNA): TGTGCCAGCAGCTTGGGGGGCTCCTATAATTCACCCCTCCACTTT. Its protein is CASSLGGSYNSPLHF.

The rearrangement links TRBV28 to TRBJ1-1; D is unclear. V lost 2 bases and J lost 5, with 15 bases in between. The CDR3 is 15 residues long. Per germline, CDR1 MDHEN and CDR2 SYDVKM. Written as DNA, the CDR3 is TGTGCCAGCAGTTTAATCCGGGCGGATTATACTGAAGCTTTCTTT. It encodes CASSLIRADYTEAFF.

The J gene is TRBJ2-7, the V gene TRBV13, with D perhaps TRBD1 (7 bases). The length of the CDR3 is 16 residues. Germline CDR1 and CDR2: PRHDT and FYEKMQ (reference sequence). Trimming removed 5 bases from V and 6 bases from J, with 23 bases in between. CDR3 sequence (DNA): TGTGCCAGCAGCCGCGGCGGGACAGCCGGAGGTCGCGAGCAGTACGTC. It specifies CASSRGGTAGGREQYV.

The CDR3 is CASSIDLPGELFF. The CDR3 DNA sequence: TGTGCCAGTAGTATAGATCTTCCCGGGGAGCTGTTTTTT. The chain recombines TRBV19 with TRBJ2-2; no firm D call. V shed 0 bases and J shed 6 bases, with 5 bases lying between them. The CDR3 runs to 13 residues. Germline V gene sequence: CDR1 LNHDA, CDR2 SQIVND (reference sequence). The full variable domain, its missing parts supplied by reference TRBV19 and TRBJ2-2, is DGGITQSPKYLFRKEGQNVTLSCEQNLNHDAMYWYRQDPGQGLRLIYYSQIVNDFQKGDIAEGYSVSREKKESFPLTVTSAQKNPTAFYLCASSIDLPGELFFGEGSRLTVL.